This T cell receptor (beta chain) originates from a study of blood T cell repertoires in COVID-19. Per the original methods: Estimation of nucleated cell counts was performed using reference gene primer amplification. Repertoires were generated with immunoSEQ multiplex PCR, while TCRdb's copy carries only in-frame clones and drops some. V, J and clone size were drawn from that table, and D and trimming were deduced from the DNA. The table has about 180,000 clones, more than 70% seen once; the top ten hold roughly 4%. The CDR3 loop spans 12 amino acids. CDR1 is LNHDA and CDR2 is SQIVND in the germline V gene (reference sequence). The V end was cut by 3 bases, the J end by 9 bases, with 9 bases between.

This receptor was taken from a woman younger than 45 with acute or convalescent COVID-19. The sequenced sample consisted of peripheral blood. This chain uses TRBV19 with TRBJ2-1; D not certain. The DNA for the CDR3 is TGTGCCAGTAGTATCATCCCTAGTGAGCAGTTCTTC. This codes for CASSIIPSEQFF.